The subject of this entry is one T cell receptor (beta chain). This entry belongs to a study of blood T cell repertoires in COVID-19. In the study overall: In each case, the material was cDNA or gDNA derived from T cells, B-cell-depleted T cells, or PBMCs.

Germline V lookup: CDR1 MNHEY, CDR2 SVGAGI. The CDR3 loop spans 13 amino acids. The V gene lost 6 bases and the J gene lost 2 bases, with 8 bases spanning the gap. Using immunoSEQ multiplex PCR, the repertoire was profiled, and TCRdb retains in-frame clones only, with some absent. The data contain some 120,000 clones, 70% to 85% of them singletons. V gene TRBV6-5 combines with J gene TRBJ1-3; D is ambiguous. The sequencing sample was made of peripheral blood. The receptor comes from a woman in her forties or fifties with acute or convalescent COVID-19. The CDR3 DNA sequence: TGTGCCAGCAGCGCGGTTGCTGGAAACACCATATATTTT. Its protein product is CASSAVAGNTIYF.